This T cell receptor beta chain comes out of a study of cytomegalovirus exposure and HLA in healthy donors. Primers: 60 Vbeta forward and 13 Jbeta reverse. Assay: immunoSEQ multiplex PCR; the TCRdb copy retains only in-frame clones and omits some. The repertoire holds 170,000 or so clones, with around 80% as singletons. V shed 5 bases and J 0 bases; nucleotides not matched to a gene: 9. The CDR3 consists of 19 residues. Germline V gene lookup returns CDR1 MDHEN and CDR2 SYDVKM. This sequence originates from a woman in her 30s in good health and CMV-seropositive. The sequencing sample was made of PBMCs. V is TRBV28 and J is TRBJ2-6; TRBD2 aligns across 11 bases. The CDR3 loop reads CASSPTGLAVNSGANVLTF. The DNA of the CDR3 is TGTGCCAGCAGTCCGACGGGACTAGCGGTTAACTCTGGGGCCAACGTCCTGACTTTC. Variable domain in full (rest from reference TRBV28 and TRBJ2-6): DVKVTQSSRYLVKRTGEKVFLECVQDMDHENMFWYRQDPGLGLRLIYFSYDVKMKEKGDIPEGYSVSREKKERFSLILESASTNQTSMYLCASSPTGLAVNSGANVLTFGAGSRLTVL.